Given below is one T cell receptor (beta chain) in context. The antigen remains undetermined. The V and J ends lost 7 bases and 2 bases, in that order; junction bases with no gene match: 6. CDR1 and CDR2 (germline): GTSNPN, SVGIG (reference sequence). This CDR3 has 13 residues. HTBI primers from iRepertoire and Arm-PCR of CDR3 regions yielded the TCR beta libraries. In the authors' workflow: Samples revealed 62 TRBV and over 12 TRBJ segments. One entry per CDR3 protein results from TCRdb running MiXCR on the multiplex PCR reads. These V and J calls are TCRdb output, not the study's own analysis. The sample shows roughly 700,000 distinct CDR3 sequences, 25% to 35% of them seen only once. This entry belongs to a study of regulatory T cells in long-lasting Graves disease. Study results and caveats: Persistent patients had a count of shared public clonotypes (around 2,700) that exceeded that of new patients (approximately 1,000).

Time point described: persistent/refractory GD, antithyroid drugs over 5 years with positive TRAb. PBMC-derived RNA was used for the TCR library. Source: peripheral blood mononuclear cells (PBMCs), taken when the disease was refractory, from a patient treated with antithyroid drugs. This receptor was taken from a female donor with Graves disease. This chain connects TRBV30 to TRBJ2-3, with TRBD1 identical over 7 bases. In DNA form, the CDR3 reads TGTGCCTTACCCGGGACAGACACAGATACGCAGTATTTT. Protein product: CALPGTDTDTQYF.